Reported below is one T cell receptor (beta chain). What it recognizes is unknown. Assay used: immunoSEQ multiplex PCR; TCRdb lists only in-frame clones, some missing. The table has about 63,000 clones, roughly 76% seen once. These data are taken from a study of vaccination effects on CD4 cells after COVID-19. Germline CDR1 and CDR2: GTSNPN and SVGIG (reference sequence). Trimming left V 5 bases short and J 0 bases short, with 11 bases between. This CDR3 region has 14 residues. Study observations and caveats: Late post-vaccination samples showed marked contraction of infection- and vaccine-induced clones. The study, lacking early post-infection timepoints, had few convalescent patients. Healthy vaccinees' vaccine-induced clones included only 1 of 255 that recognized common cold coronaviruses.

ViraFEST used viral peptide pools to expand antigen-specific CD4+ T cells before sequencing. Having been cultured for about 10 days, the cells underwent CD4+ T cell isolation. The healthy vaccine recipients, who had no prior SARS-CoV-2 infection, showed negative nucleocapsid antibodies. In culture with approximately 10 IU/ml IL-2 and 8.5 to 10 ug/ml peptides, PBMC were grown at some 2 million per well. This chain connects TRBV30 to TRBJ1-3; possible D gene TRBD1, 5 bases. The starting material was CD4+ T cells from PBMCs cultured with HCoV-OC43 spike peptides, obtained before COVID-19 vaccination. Subset given: HCoV-OC43 spike overlapping peptide pool stimulation. The receptor was derived from a human donor who received a COVID-19 vaccine. The CDR3 loop is CAWGTGSSGNTIYF. The CDR3 region has the DNA TGTGCCTGGGGGACGGGCTCCTCTGGAAACACCATATATTTT. The whole variable domain, remainder taken from reference TRBV30 and TRBJ1-3, is SQTIHQWPATLVQPVGSPLSLECTVEGTSNPNLYWYRQAAGRGLQLLFYSVGIGQISSEVPQNLSASRPQDRQFILSSKKLLLSDSGFYLCAWGTGSSGNTIYFGEGSWLTVV.